Listed below are T cell receptor beta chains from one sample, sequenced in a study of blood T cells in healthy people across ages. TCRdb called the 5' RACE reads again in MiXCR, with one record for every CDR3 protein. The table records 700,000 or so distinct CDR3 sequences, about 43% of them present only once. Specimen: blood. All receptors derive from a man older than 75 in good health. Each CDR3 is given with its conserved first and last residue. A D gene is named only where the DNA matches it firmly. Expanded clones get a size class; other rows say once, few or many, or leave the size out.

v_gene: TRBV6-6
abundance: .
j_gene: TRBJ2-7
len: 15
d_gene: TRBD2
CDR3aa: CASSYSERGPYEQYF
CDR3nt: TGTGCCAGCAGTTATAGCGAGCGGGGGCCCTACGAGCAGTACTTC

v_gene: TRBV7-9
abundance: .
j_gene: TRBJ1-5
len: 13
d_gene: .
CDR3aa: CASGGLSNQPQHF
CDR3nt: TGTGCCAGCGGGGGGTTAAGCAATCAGCCCCAGCATTTT

v_gene: TRBV20-1
abundance: .
j_gene: TRBJ1-2
len: 16
d_gene: TRBD1
CDR3aa: CSAREGGTGGGYGYTF
CDR3nt: TGCAGTGCTAGAGAGGGAGGAACAGGGGGAGGCTATGGCTACACCTTC

v_gene: TRBV27
abundance: many
j_gene: TRBJ2-6
len: 17
d_gene: .
CDR3aa: CASSFTSNRNGANVLTF
CDR3nt: TGTGCCAGCAGTTTCACCAGCAATCGTAATGGGGCCAACGTCCTGACTTTC

v_gene: TRBV2
abundance: few
j_gene: TRBJ2-5
len: 12
d_gene: .
CDR3aa: CASVRVQETQYF
CDR3nt: TGTGCCAGCGTCCGAGTCCAAGAGACCCAGTACTTC

v_gene: TRBV29-1
abundance: many
j_gene: TRBJ1-1
len: 18
d_gene: TRBD1
CDR3aa: CSVALKGDRGLSNTEAFF
CDR3nt: TGCAGCGTTGCCTTAAAAGGGGACAGGGGGCTCTCGAACACTGAAGCTTTCTTT

v_gene: TRBV7-2
abundance: .
j_gene: TRBJ2-2
len: 16
d_gene: TRBD1
CDR3aa: CASSAQGTGYGGELFF
CDR3nt: TGTGCCAGCAGCGCCCAAGGGACAGGATATGGCGGGGAGCTGTTTTTT

v_gene: TRBV27
abundance: few
j_gene: TRBJ2-7
len: 14
d_gene: .
CDR3aa: CASSQRQRGREQYF
CDR3nt: TGTGCCAGCAGCCAACGCCAGCGTGGTCGCGAGCAGTACTTC

v_gene: TRBV7-7
abundance: few
j_gene: TRBJ1-5
len: 19
d_gene: .
CDR3aa: CASTYPDPSDMGECRPQHF
CDR3nt: TGTGCCAGCACATACCCGGATCCCTCAGATATGGGTGAATGTCGGCCCCAGCATTTT

v_gene: TRBV6-5
abundance: .
j_gene: TRBJ2-1
len: 16
d_gene: .
CDR3aa: CASSPTTGTDTGGPFF
CDR3nt: TGTGCCAGCAGCCCTACGACCGGGACGGATACAGGTGGTCCGTTCTTC

v_gene: TRBV15
abundance: .
j_gene: TRBJ1-2
len: 16
d_gene: TRBD1
CDR3aa: CATSRPVPGQKNGYTF
CDR3nt: TGTGCCACCAGCAGACCGGTCCCGGGACAGAAGAATGGCTACACCTTC

v_gene: TRBV29-1
abundance: .
j_gene: TRBJ1-2
len: 15
d_gene: .
CDR3aa: CRVDGDGRNWDGYTF
CDR3nt: TGCCGCGTTGATGGAGACGGACGGAATTGGGATGGCTACACCTTC

v_gene: TRBV20-1
abundance: many
j_gene: TRBJ2-5
len: 14
d_gene: TRBD1
CDR3aa: CSAYDRGFGETQYF
CDR3nt: TGCAGTGCGTACGACAGGGGGTTCGGAGAGACCCAGTACTTC

v_gene: TRBV28
abundance: .
j_gene: TRBJ1-1
len: 13
d_gene: .
CDR3aa: CASRLNGRTEAFF
CDR3nt: TGTGCCAGCAGATTGAACGGACGGACTGAAGCTTTCTTT

v_gene: TRBV4-3
abundance: many
j_gene: TRBJ2-1
len: 14
d_gene: .
CDR3aa: CASSQGQIYNEQFF
CDR3nt: TGCGCCAGCAGCCAAGGACAGATCTACAATGAGCAGTTCTTC

v_gene: TRBV5-1
abundance: few
j_gene: TRBJ1-2
len: 15
d_gene: .
CDR3aa: CASSLEGTANYGYTF
CDR3nt: TGCGCCAGCAGCTTGGAAGGGACGGCAAACTATGGCTACACCTTC

v_gene: TRBV6-2/TRBV6-3
abundance: .
j_gene: TRBJ2-5
len: 16
d_gene: TRBD2
CDR3aa: CASSYSTSGVRKTQYF
CDR3nt: TGTGCCAGCAGTTACTCGACTAGCGGAGTAAGAAAGACCCAGTACTTC

v_gene: TRBV10-1
abundance: .
j_gene: TRBJ2-3
len: 15
d_gene: TRBD2
CDR3aa: CASAAGGRVADTQYF
CDR3nt: TGCGCCAGCGCGGCAGGCGGGAGGGTTGCAGATACGCAGTATTTT

v_gene: TRBV9
abundance: .
j_gene: TRBJ2-1
len: 16
d_gene: TRBD1
CDR3aa: CASSGRGTGVTNEQFF
CDR3nt: TGTGCCAGCAGCGGAAGGGGGACAGGGGTTACCAATGAGCAGTTCTTC

v_gene: TRBV6-1
abundance: few
j_gene: TRBJ2-1
len: 13
d_gene: TRBD2
CDR3aa: CASRSGRLNEQFF
CDR3nt: TGTGCCTCCCGTAGCGGGAGGCTCAATGAGCAGTTCTTC

v_gene: TRBV12-5
abundance: .
j_gene: TRBJ2-1
len: 14
d_gene: TRBD1
CDR3aa: CASGLDRGIETQFF
CDR3nt: TGTGCTAGTGGTTTGGACAGGGGGATCGAGACCCAGTTCTTC

v_gene: TRBV19
abundance: .
j_gene: TRBJ2-2
len: 11
d_gene: .
CDR3aa: CASGFTGELFF
CDR3nt: TGTGCCAGTGGATTCACCGGGGAGCTGTTTTTT

v_gene: TRBV6-5
abundance: few
j_gene: TRBJ2-3
len: 14
d_gene: TRBD2
CDR3aa: CASAPGTSKDTQYF
CDR3nt: TGTGCCAGTGCCCCCGGGACTAGTAAAGATACGCAGTATTTT

v_gene: TRBV7-2
abundance: .
j_gene: TRBJ2-5
len: 15
d_gene: .
CDR3aa: CASSLAPGYQETQYF
CDR3nt: TGTGCCAGCAGCTTAGCTCCCGGGTACCAAGAGACCCAGTACTTC

v_gene: TRBV3-1
abundance: few
j_gene: TRBJ2-5
len: 17
d_gene: TRBD2
CDR3aa: CASSQDGGLAGGETQYF
CDR3nt: TGTGCCAGCAGCCAAGATGGGGGACTAGCGGGAGGAGAGACCCAGTACTTC

v_gene: TRBV20-1
abundance: .
j_gene: TRBJ2-3
len: 15
d_gene: TRBD1
CDR3aa: CSARTGQGATDTQYF
CDR3nt: TGCAGTGCTAGGACGGGACAGGGGGCCACAGATACGCAGTATTTT

v_gene: TRBV20-1
abundance: .
j_gene: TRBJ2-3
len: 12
d_gene: .
CDR3aa: CSAYSARDTQYF
CDR3nt: TGCAGTGCTTACAGCGCCAGGGATACGCAGTATTTT

v_gene: TRBV20-1
abundance: once
j_gene: TRBJ1-1
len: 15
d_gene: .
CDR3aa: CSARDPGKMNTEAFF
CDR3nt: TGCAGTGCTAGAGATCCGGGAAAGATGAACACTGAAGCTTTCTTT

v_gene: TRBV10-3
abundance: few
j_gene: TRBJ2-3
len: 14
d_gene: .
CDR3aa: CATKEATGTDTQYF
CDR3nt: TGTGCCACCAAAGAGGCTACGGGGACAGATACGCAGTATTTT

v_gene: TRBV2
abundance: .
j_gene: TRBJ2-7
len: 14
d_gene: .
CDR3aa: CASSEQVAAYEQYF
CDR3nt: TGTGCCAGCAGTGAACAGGTAGCAGCCTACGAGCAGTACTTC

v_gene: TRBV28
abundance: once
j_gene: TRBJ2-3
len: 15
d_gene: TRBD2
CDR3aa: CASRQSGRVGDTQYF
CDR3nt: TGTGCCAGCAGGCAAAGCGGGAGGGTGGGGGATACGCAGTATTTT

v_gene: TRBV24-1
abundance: few
j_gene: TRBJ1-2
len: 13
d_gene: .
CDR3aa: CATSDAGAYGYTF
CDR3nt: TGTGCCACCAGTGATGCGGGAGCTTATGGCTACACCTTC

v_gene: TRBV20-1
abundance: .
j_gene: TRBJ2-5
len: 15
d_gene: .
CDR3aa: CSARALGRGQETQYF
CDR3nt: TGCAGTGCTAGGGCACTAGGGAGGGGGCAAGAGACCCAGTACTTC

v_gene: TRBV7-6
abundance: .
j_gene: TRBJ2-6
len: 14
d_gene: .
CDR3aa: CASSQWAGANVLTF
CDR3nt: TGTGCCAGCAGCCAGTGGGCCGGGGCCAACGTCCTGACTTTC

v_gene: TRBV5-1
abundance: few
j_gene: TRBJ2-1
len: 16
d_gene: TRBD1
CDR3aa: CASSYSGTVDINEQFF
CDR3nt: TGCGCCAGCAGCTACTCCGGGACAGTAGACATCAATGAGCAGTTCTTC

v_gene: TRBV6-2/TRBV6-3
abundance: few
j_gene: TRBJ2-7
len: 12
d_gene: .
CDR3aa: CASSYLDYEQYF
CDR3nt: TGTGCCAGCAGTTACTTAGACTACGAGCAGTACTTC

v_gene: TRBV20-1
abundance: many
j_gene: TRBJ2-4
len: 14
d_gene: .
CDR3aa: CSARVDSDLNIQYF
CDR3nt: TGCAGTGCTAGGGTGGACAGCGACCTAAACATTCAGTACTTC